This TCR beta chain was observed in a study of OX40 agonist ivuxolimab in advanced cancers. Notes on the research overall: Ivuxolimab was an agonistic, fully human IgG2 monoclonal antibody directed against OX40 (CD134), a costimulatory receptor. The paper describes the monotherapy dose-escalation part (N of about 54 patients) of the phase I trial of ivuxolimab. Three dose-escalation patients achieved partial responses, one with hepatocellular carcinoma and two with cutaneous melanoma. The point of sequencing TCRbeta in the periphery was to test whether ivuxolimab changed TCR sequence diversity and drove clonal T-cell expansion. Of the roughly 51 patients in dose escalation, some 20 had hepatocellular carcinoma, about 15 had melanoma, 9 had renal cell carcinoma and 9 had head and neck cancer. In the dose-escalation cohort, 70% to 90% of patients were male, and the mean age was roughly 56 years with a range of roughly 23 to 90. Intravenous ivuxolimab was administered to patients every 2 weeks at six dose levels: 0.01, 0.1, 0.3, 1.5, 3 and 10 mg/kg. Prior anti-PD-1, anti-PD-L1 or anti-CTLA-4 therapy was permitted, and approximately 40% of dose-escalation patients had received checkpoint inhibitors. Paper-wide results and their limitations: On average, CD8+ T cells showed more expanded clones than CD4+ T cells after ivuxolimab. Low levels of normalized T-cell clonal expansion were also seen in some nonresponding patients. In the 0.1-3.0 mg/kg groups, partial responders had among the lowest normalized peripheral clonal expansion, particularly in CD8+ T cells. The antigen specificity of the peripheral T cells that underwent clonal expansion was not determined. At doses from 0.1 to 3.0 mg/kg, clonal expansion was seen in both CD4+ and CD8+ blood T cells between baseline and week 6.

V lost 2 bases and J lost 8 bases; the stretch between them is 15 bases long. From the cysteine through the phenylalanine, the CDR3 covers 15 amino acids. The CDR3 DNA has 45 bases and is translated from base 1. For CDR1 and CDR2, the germline V gene (reference sequence) lists MNHNY and SVGAGI. The trial excluded patients who had a history of autoimmune disease or were on systemic immunosuppression. Peripheral blood for TCR sequencing was collected from all dose cohorts at baseline, on cycle 4 day 1, and on cycle 7 day 1. The samples were drawn from a first-in-human, open-label, multicenter phase I dose-escalation trial of ivuxolimab. The trial enrolled adults with locally advanced or metastatic head and neck squamous cell, hepatocellular, melanoma or renal cell carcinoma. Before TCR sequencing, CD4+ T cells and CD8+ T cells from peripheral blood were sorted into separate populations. To sequence the TCRbeta CDR3 region, genomic DNA was isolated from the sorted cells. TCRbeta CDR3 regions were sequenced using the immunoSEQ Assay. This immuneACCESS table, as held by TCRdb, lists in-frame sequences with V and J called but not all clones. Of the missing ones, under half trace to an unresolved V gene in checked studies; the others have no known cause. For this sample the table gives roughly 66,000 clones, of which nearly 90% were detected only once. The top ten hold about 1.3% of the sample.

Concerning this clone: The antigen this receptor binds is unknown. No base quality information exists; no much larger clone differs at one position.

This clonotype was obtained from an adult with an advanced solid tumor such as melanoma, head and neck, liver or kidney cancer. This sequence uses TRBV6-6 and TRBJ1-4; the best D guess is TRBD1, with 5 bases matching. The sequences come from CD4+ or CD8+ T cells sorted from blood, collected in a trial of the OX40 agonist ivuxolimab. CDR3 protein: CASSYRPGPEEKLFF. The DNA reads as follows: TGTGCCAGCAGTTACAGGCCGGGGCCCGAGGAAAAACTGTTTTTT.